Listed here is a single T cell receptor beta chain. Its specificity is unknown. TCRdb redid the calling of the 5' RACE reads with MiXCR, one entry per CDR3 protein. This table holds a few hundred thousand distinct CDR3 sequences, roughly 18% found once. These data originate in a study of CD8 T cells in ankylosing spondylitis. The germline V and J ends were trimmed by 6 bases and 2 bases, with 14 bases remaining between them. Germline V gives CDR1 DFQATT, CDR2 SNEGSKA (reference sequence). The CDR3 runs 14 residues. Findings and caveats of the study: Disease-linked clones reportedly concentrated significantly in matched ankylosing spondylitis synovial fluid.

The sequencing sample was made of blood, either unsorted or a sorted T cell fraction (not recorded which). The gene calls are TRBV20-1 and TRBJ2-1, with D possibly TRBD1 on 5 matching bases. This receptor was taken from a male donor with ankylosing spondylitis or in good health (not recorded which). The CDR3 DNA is TGCAGTGCCCACCTCGCGGACACCTACAATGAGCAGTTCTTC. Its protein is CSAHLADTYNEQFF.